This T cell receptor (beta chain) derives from a study of cytomegalovirus exposure and HLA in healthy donors. Study-wide points: Later on, an analysis showed TCR association rates differing by HLA locus, with DRB1 the most and HLA-C the fewest. Listed as cytomegalovirus-associated were 150 or so TCR beta chains. There was a cluster of highly shared sequence variants that was likely a sequencing artifact.

PCR primers comprised 60 Vbeta and 13 Jbeta primers. Produced via immunoSEQ multiplex PCR; TCRdb's table is partial and in-frame only. The data contain approximately 90,000 clones, around 77% of them singletons. About this clone: What it recognizes is unknown.

Trimming pared 2 bases from V and 5 bases from J, leaving 10 bases between. The CDR3 spans 15 residues. Germline V gene data show CDR1 as MRHNA and CDR2 as SNTAGT. Sequencing input: PBMCs. The chain employs TRBV6-4 and TRBJ1-6; a weak D match, TRBD1 (5 bases). The clonotype was recovered from a young man in good health and CMV-seronegative. For the CDR3, the DNA is TGTGCCAGCAGTGACGGGGGGACGGATAATTCACCCCTCCACTTT. It is translated as CASSDGGTDNSPLHF.